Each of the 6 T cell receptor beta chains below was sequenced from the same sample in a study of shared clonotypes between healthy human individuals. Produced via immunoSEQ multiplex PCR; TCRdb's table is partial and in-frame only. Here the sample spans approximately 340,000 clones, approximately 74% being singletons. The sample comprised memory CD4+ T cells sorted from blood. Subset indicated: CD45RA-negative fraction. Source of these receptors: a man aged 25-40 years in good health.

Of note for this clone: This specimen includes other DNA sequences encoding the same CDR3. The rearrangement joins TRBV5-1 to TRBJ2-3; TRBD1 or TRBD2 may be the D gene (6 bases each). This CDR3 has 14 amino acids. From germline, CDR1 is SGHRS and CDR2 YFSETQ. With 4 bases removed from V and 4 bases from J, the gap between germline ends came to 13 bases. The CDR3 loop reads CASSPGGGPDTQYF. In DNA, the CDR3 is TGCGCCAGCAGCCCTGGTGGGGGGCCAGATACGCAGTATTTT. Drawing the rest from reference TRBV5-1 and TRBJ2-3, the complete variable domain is KAGVTQTPRYLIKTRGQQVTLSCSPISGHRSVSWYQQTPGQGLQFLFEYFSETQRNKGNFPGRFSGRQFSNSRSEMNVSTLELGDSALYLCASSPGGGPDTQYFGPGTRLTVL.

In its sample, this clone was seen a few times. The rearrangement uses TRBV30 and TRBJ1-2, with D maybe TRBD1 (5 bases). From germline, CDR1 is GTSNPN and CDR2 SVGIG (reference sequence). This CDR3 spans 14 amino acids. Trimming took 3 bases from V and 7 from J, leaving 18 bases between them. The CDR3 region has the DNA TGTGCCTGGAGGGGACTACGGGAAATCAGTGGCTACACCTTC. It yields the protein CAWRGLREISGYTF.

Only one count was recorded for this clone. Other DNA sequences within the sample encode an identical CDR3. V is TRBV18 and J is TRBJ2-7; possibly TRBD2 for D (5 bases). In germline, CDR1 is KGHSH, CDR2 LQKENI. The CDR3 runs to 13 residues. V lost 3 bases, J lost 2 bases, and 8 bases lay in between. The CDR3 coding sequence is TGTGCCAGCTCACCGCCGGGAACCTACGAGCAGTACTTC. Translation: CASSPPGTYEQYF.

Here the CDR3 DNA reads TGTGCCAGCAGGCACACAGGGGGCCGAGAAAAACTGTTTTTT. Translation gives CASRHTGGREKLFF. The genes are TRBV7-2 and TRBJ1-4; 9 positions match TRBD1. The CDR3 covers 14 residues. Germline-derived CDR1 and CDR2 are SGHTA and FQGNSA. V dropped 6 bases and J dropped 8; count of bases not matched to a gene: 7.

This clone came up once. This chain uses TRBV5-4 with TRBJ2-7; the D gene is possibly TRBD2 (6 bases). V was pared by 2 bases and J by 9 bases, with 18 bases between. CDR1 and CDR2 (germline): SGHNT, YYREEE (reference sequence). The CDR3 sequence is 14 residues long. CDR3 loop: CASSFYTGARLQYF. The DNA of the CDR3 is TGTGCCAGCAGCTTTTATACGGGAGCCCGTTTGCAGTACTTC. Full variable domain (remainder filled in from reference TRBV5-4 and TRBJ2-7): ETGVTQSPTHLIKTRGQQVTLRCSSQSGHNTVSWYQQALGQGPQFIFQYYREEENGRGNFPPRFSGLQFPNYSSELNVNALELDDSALYLCASSFYTGARLQYFGPGTRLTVT.

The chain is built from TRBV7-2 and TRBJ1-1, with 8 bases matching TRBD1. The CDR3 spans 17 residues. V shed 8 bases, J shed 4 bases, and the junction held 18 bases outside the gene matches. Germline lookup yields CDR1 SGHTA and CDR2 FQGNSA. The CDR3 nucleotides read TGTGCCAGCCAAAAGGGACAGGCAACTCGACCGGGCACTGAAGCTTTCTTT. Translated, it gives CASQKGQATRPGTEAFF.